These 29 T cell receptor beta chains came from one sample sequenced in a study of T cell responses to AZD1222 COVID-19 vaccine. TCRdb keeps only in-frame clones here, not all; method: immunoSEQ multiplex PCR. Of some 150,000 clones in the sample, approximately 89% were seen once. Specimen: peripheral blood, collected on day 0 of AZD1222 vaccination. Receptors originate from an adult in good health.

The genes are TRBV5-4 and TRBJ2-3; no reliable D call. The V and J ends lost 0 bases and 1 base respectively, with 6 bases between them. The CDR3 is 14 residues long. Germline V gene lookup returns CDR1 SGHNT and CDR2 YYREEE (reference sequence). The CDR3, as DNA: TGTGCCAGCAGCTTGGATACAGGCACAGATACGCAGTATTTT. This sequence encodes CASSLDTGTDTQYF.

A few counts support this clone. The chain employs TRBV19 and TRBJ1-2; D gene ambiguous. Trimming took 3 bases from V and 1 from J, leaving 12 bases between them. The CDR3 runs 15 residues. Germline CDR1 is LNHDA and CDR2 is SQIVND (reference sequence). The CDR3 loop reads CASSMVALVNYGYTF. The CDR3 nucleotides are TGTGCCAGTAGTATGGTGGCGCTCGTTAACTATGGCTACACCTTC.

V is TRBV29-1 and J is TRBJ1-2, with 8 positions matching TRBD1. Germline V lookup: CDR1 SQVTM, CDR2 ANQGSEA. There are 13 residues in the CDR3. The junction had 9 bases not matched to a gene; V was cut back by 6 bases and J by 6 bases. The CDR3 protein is CSVDRGRRDGYTF. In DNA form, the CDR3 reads TGCAGCGTCGACAGGGGTCGTAGGGATGGCTACACCTTC.

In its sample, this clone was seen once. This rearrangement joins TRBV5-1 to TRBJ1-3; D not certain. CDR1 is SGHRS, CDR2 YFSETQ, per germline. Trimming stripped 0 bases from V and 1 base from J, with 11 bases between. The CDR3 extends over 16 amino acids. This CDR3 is CASSLAPGLSGNTIYF. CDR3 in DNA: TGCGCCAGCAGCTTGGCCCCAGGACTTTCTGGAAACACCATATATTTT.

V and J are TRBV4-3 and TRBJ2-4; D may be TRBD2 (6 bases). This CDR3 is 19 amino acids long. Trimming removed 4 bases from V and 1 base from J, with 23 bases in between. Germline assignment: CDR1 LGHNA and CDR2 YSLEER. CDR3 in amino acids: CASSPLLVGGPLAKNIQYF. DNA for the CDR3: TGCGCCAGCAGCCCTTTGCTCGTGGGGGGACCTTTGGCCAAAAACATTCAGTACTTC.

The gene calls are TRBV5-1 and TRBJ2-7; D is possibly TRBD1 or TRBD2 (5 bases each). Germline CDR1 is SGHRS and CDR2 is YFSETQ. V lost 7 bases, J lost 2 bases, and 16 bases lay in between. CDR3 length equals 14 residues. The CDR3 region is CASQSRGRAYEQYF. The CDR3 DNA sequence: TGCGCCAGCCAAAGCCGGGGCAGGGCCTACGAGCAGTACTTC.

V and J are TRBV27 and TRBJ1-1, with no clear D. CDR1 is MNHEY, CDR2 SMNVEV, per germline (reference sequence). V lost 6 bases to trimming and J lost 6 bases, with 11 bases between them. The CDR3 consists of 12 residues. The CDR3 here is CASSPPFSEAFF. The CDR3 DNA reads TGTGCCAGCAGCCCCCCCTTTTCTGAAGCTTTCTTT.

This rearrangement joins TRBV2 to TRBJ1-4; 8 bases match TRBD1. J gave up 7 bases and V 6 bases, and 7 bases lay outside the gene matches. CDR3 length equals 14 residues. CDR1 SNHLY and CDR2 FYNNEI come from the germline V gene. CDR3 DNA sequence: TGTGCCAGCAGGGGGGGGACAGGAGTTGAAAAACTGTTTTTT. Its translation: CASRGGTGVEKLFF. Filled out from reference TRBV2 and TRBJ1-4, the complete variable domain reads EPEVTQTPSHQVTQMGQEVILRCVPISNHLYFYWYRQILGQKVEFLVSFYNNEISEKSEIFDDQFSVERPDGSNFTLKIRSTKLEDSAMYFCASRGGTGVEKLFFGSGTQLSVL.

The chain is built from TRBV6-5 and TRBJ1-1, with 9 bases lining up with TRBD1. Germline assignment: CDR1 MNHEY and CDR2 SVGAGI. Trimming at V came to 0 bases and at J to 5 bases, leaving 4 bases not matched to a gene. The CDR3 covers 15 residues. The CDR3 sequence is CASSYSGTGRTEAFF. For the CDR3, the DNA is TGTGCCAGCAGTTACTCGGGGACAGGGAGGACTGAAGCTTTCTTT.

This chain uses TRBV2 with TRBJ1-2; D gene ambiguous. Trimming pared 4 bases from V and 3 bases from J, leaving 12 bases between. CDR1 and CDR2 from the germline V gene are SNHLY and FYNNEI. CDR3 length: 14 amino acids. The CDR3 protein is CASSARAGYYGYTF. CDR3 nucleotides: TGTGCCAGCAGTGCCCGCGCAGGTTACTATGGCTACACCTTC.

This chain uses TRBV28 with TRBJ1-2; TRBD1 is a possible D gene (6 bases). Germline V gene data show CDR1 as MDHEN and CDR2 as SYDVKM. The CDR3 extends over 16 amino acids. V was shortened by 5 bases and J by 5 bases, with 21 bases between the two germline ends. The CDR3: CASSPPSNRVFYGYTF. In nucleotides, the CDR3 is TGTGCCAGCAGTCCCCCCTCGAACAGGGTGTTTTATGGCTACACCTTC.

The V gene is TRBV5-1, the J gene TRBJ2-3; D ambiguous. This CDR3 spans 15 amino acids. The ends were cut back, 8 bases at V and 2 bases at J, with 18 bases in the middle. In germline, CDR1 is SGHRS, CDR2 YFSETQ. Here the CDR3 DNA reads TGCGCCAGTCCGTTCCCTAGTGGCGTCACAGATACGCAGTATTTT. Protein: CASPFPSGVTDTQYF.

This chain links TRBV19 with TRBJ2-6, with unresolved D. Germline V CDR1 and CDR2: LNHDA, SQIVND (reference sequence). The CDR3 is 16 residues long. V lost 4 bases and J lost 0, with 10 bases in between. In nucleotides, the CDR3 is TGTGCCAGTAGTAGGTATCTAGACTCTGGGGCCAACGTCCTGACTTTC. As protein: CASSRYLDSGANVLTF.

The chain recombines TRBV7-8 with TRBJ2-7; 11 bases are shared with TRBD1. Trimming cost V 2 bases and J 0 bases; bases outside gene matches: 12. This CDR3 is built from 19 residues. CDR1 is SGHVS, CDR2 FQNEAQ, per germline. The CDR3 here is CASSLRTGGSRSSSYEQYF. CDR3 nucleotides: TGTGCCAGCAGCTTACGGACAGGGGGCAGTCGGTCTTCCTCCTACGAGCAGTACTTC. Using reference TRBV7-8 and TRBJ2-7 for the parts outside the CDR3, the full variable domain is GAGVSQSPRYKVAKRGQDVALRCDPISGHVSLFWYQQALGQGPEFLTYFQNEAQLDKSGLPSDRFFAERPEGSVSTLKIQRTQQEDSAVYLCASSLRTGGSRSSSYEQYFGPGTRLTVT.

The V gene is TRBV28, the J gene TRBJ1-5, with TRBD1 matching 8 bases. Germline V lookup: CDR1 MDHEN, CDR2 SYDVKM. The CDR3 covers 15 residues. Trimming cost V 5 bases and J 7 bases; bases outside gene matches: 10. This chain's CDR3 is CASSNVGTGRQPQHF. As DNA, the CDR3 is TGTGCCAGCAGTAACGTCGGGACAGGAAGGCAGCCCCAGCATTTT. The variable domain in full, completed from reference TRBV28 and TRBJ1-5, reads DVKVTQSSRYLVKRTGEKVFLECVQDMDHENMFWYRQDPGLGLRLIYFSYDVKMKEKGDIPEGYSVSREKKERFSLILESASTNQTSMYLCASSNVGTGRQPQHFGDGTRLSIL.

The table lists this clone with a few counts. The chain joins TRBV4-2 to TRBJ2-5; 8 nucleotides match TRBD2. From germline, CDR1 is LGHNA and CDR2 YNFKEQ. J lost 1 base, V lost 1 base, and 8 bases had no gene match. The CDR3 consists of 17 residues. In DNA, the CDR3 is TGTGCCAGCAGCCAAGTTGGGGCGGGGGGTTTCCAAGAGACCCAGTACTTC. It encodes CASSQVGAGGFQETQYF.

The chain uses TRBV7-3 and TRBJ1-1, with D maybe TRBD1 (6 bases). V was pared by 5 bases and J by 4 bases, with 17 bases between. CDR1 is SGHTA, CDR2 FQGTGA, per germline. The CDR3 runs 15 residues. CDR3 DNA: TGTGCCAGCAGCCCCTACCGAGGAGGGGGCACTGAAGCTTTCTTT. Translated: CASSPYRGGGTEAFF.

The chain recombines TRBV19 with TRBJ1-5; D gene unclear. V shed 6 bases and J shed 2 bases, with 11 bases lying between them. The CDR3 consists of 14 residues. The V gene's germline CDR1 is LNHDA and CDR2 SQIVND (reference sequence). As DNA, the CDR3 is TGTGCCAGTAGGACAAGTGGGGGCAATCAGCCCCAGCATTTT. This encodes CASRTSGGNQPQHF.

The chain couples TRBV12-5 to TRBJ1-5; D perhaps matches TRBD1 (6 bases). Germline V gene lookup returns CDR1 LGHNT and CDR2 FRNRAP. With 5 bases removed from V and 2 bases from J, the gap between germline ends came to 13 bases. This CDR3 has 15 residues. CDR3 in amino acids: CASGPTGAGNQPQHF. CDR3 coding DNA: TGTGCTAGTGGTCCAACGGGGGCAGGCAATCAGCCCCAGCATTTT.

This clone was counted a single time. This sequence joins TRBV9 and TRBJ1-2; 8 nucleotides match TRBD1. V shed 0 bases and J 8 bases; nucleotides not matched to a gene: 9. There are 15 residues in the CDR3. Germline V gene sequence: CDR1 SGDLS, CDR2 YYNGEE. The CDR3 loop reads CASSVVTGQGGGYTF. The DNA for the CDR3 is TGTGCCAGCAGCGTAGTAACCGGACAGGGAGGAGGCTACACCTTC.

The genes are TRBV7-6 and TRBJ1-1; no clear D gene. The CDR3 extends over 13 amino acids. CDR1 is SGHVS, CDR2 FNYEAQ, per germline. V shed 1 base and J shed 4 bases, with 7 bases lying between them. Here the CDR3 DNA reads TGTGCCAGCAGCTTAGGGCGAATCACTGAAGCTTTCTTT. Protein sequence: CASSLGRITEAFF.

DNA of the CDR3: TGTGCCAGTAGTATAAAAGGGTACGAGCAGTACTTC. It encodes CASSIKGYEQYF. The chain has TRBV19 and TRBJ2-7; D unresolved. This CDR3 spans 12 amino acids. The V gene's germline CDR1 is LNHDA and CDR2 SQIVND (reference sequence). V dropped 2 bases and J dropped 4 bases, with 6 bases sitting between them.

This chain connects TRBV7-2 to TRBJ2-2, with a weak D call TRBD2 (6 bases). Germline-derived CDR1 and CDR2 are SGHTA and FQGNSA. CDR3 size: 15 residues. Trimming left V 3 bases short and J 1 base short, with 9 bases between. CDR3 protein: CASSFGAGNTGELFF. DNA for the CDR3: TGTGCCAGCAGCTTTGGAGCGGGGAACACCGGGGAGCTGTTTTTT.

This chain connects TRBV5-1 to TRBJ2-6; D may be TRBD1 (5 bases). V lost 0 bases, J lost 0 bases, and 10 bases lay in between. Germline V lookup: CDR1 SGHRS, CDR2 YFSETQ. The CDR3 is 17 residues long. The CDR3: CASSLGGPASGANVLTF. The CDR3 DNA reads TGCGCCAGCAGCTTGGGGGGCCCAGCCTCTGGGGCCAACGTCCTGACTTTC.

The CDR3 DNA follows: TGTGCCAGCAGCCAGGCCGGCGGAGACACTGAAGCTTTCTTT. It translates to CASSQAGGDTEAFF. The V call is TRBV3-1 (or the pseudogene TRBV3-2), the J call TRBJ1-1; D is unresolved. Germline CDR1 LGHDT, CDR2 YNNKEL (reference sequence). Trimming left V 3 bases short and J 3 bases short, with 11 bases between. The CDR3 totals 14 residues.

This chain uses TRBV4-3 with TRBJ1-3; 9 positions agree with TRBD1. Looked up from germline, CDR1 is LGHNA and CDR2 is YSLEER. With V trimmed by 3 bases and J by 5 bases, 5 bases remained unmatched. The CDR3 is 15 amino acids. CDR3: CASSQEGQGRNTIYF. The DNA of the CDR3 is TGCGCCAGCAGCCAGGAGGGACAGGGCCGAAACACCATATATTTT.

The CDR3 is CASSSLGRTGELFF. The DNA of the CDR3 is TGTGCCAGTAGTAGTCTCGGGCGGACCGGGGAGCTGTTTTTT. The chain has TRBV19 and TRBJ2-2; the D is unclear. Trimming cost V 4 bases and J 5 bases, with 11 bases left between them. Per germline, CDR1 LNHDA and CDR2 SQIVND (reference sequence). The CDR3 runs to 14 residues.

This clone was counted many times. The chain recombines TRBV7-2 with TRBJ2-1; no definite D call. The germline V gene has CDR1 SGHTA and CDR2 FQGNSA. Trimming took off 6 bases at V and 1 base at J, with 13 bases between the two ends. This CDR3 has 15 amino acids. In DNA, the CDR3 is TGTGCCAGCAGTTCCTCCCAGGAGTCCTACAATGAGCAGTTCTTC. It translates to CASSSSQESYNEQFF.

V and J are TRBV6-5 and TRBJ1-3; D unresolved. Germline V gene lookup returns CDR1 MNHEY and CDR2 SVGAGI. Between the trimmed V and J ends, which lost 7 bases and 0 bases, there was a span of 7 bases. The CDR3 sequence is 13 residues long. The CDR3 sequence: CASMRDSGNTIYF. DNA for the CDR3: TGTGCCAGCATGAGGGACTCTGGAAACACCATATATTTT.